This passage covers 26 T cell receptor beta chains from one sample sequenced in a study of CD8+ T cells in alopecia areata. It was cDNA, reverse transcribed from extracted RNA, that served as the sequencing template. The protocol was immunoSEQ multiplex PCR, while the TCRdb copy is restricted to in-frame clones and leaves out a portion. The profile shows under 250,000 clones, 57% of them singletons. The sequencing used CD4+ T cells sorted from blood, collected at week 0. These receptors all stem from a human donor with alopecia areata.

The rearrangement links TRBV7-9 to TRBJ1-2; no reliable D call. V shed 5 bases and J shed 5 bases, with 15 bases lying between them. This CDR3 has 14 residues. Germline CDR1 reads SEHNR; CDR2 reads FQNEAQ (reference sequence). The CDR3 DNA sequence: TGTGCCAGCAGCAAAATTTCTGGAGGATATGGCTACACCTTC. Its protein product is CASSKISGGYGYTF.

This clone was counted once. The chain combines TRBV30 with TRBJ2-1; the D gene is possibly TRBD2 (6 bases). This CDR3 spans 14 amino acids. V was trimmed by 2 bases and J by 0 bases, leaving 8 bases between them. CDR1 is GTSNPN, CDR2 SVGIG, per germline (reference sequence). The CDR3 region has the DNA TGTGCCTGGAGTATGGGGGGCTCCTACAATGAGCAGTTCTTC. Translated, it gives CAWSMGGSYNEQFF.

The DNA of the CDR3 is TGTGCCATCAGTGGCGCGGGAGCAGGCAATGAGCAGTTCTTC. Translated: CAISGAGAGNEQFF. The chain is built from TRBV10-3 and TRBJ2-1; 7 bases match TRBD2. The V gene's germline CDR1 is ENHRY and CDR2 SYGVKD. The CDR3 sequence is 14 residues long. With 4 bases clipped from V and 6 bases from J, the junction kept 6 bases outside the gene matches.

This clone was counted only a few times. The chain links TRBV10-3 to TRBJ2-7; 14 bases are shared with TRBD2. V shed 0 bases and J 4 bases; nucleotides not matched to a gene: 2. CDR1 and CDR2 from the germline V gene are ENHRY and SYGVKD. This CDR3 is 16 amino acids long. This CDR3 is CAISESGLAGVYEQYF. The DNA for the CDR3 is TGTGCCATCAGTGAGTCGGGACTAGCGGGAGTTTACGAGCAGTACTTC.

This clone has only a few counts. The V call is TRBV19, the J call TRBJ2-3; D remains unclear. Trimming pared 8 bases from V and 6 bases from J, leaving 9 bases between. Germline V gene sequence: CDR1 LNHDA, CDR2 SQIVND (reference sequence). This CDR3 is 11 amino acids long. The CDR3 protein is CASRSWDTQYF. The CDR3 nucleotides are TGTGCCAGTCGGTCTTGGGATACGCAGTATTTT.

This clone was seen only a few times. The chain links TRBV7-3 to TRBJ2-3, with D possibly TRBD2 on 5 matching bases. Germline CDR1 SGHTA, CDR2 FQGTGA. The CDR3 is made up of 17 amino acids. V was pared by 2 bases and J by 3 bases, with 18 bases between. DNA for the CDR3: TGTGCCAGCAGCTTATCGGGGTTGGCAGTTACTACAGATACGCAGTATTTT. Translation gives CASSLSGLAVTTDTQYF.

This clone was counted only a few times. The V and J genes are TRBV7-9 and TRBJ2-3; a possible D gene is TRBD2 (6 bases). This CDR3 is 15 amino acids long. Germline assignment: CDR1 SEHNR and CDR2 FQNEAQ (reference sequence). The V end was cut by 3 bases, the J end by 0 bases, with 10 bases between. This CDR3 is CASSFLTSSTDTQYF. The DNA of the CDR3 is TGTGCCAGCAGCTTCTTGACTAGTAGCACAGATACGCAGTATTTT.

The CDR3 region has the DNA TGCAGCGTTGAAGTTAGCGGCAGGGGCCGTAACACTGAAGCTTTCTTT. Translated, it gives CSVEVSGRGRNTEAFF. The chain recombines TRBV29-1 with TRBJ1-1; D is possibly TRBD1 (6 bases). The CDR3 sequence is 16 residues long. V was clipped by 1 base and J by 2 bases, with 17 bases between them. The germline CDR1 and CDR2 sequences are SQVTM and ANQGSEA. The full variable domain, its missing parts supplied by reference TRBV29-1 and TRBJ1-1, is SAVISQKPSRDICQRGTSLTIQCQVDSQVTMMFWYRQQPGQSLTLIATANQGSEATYESGFVIDKFPISRPNLTFSTLTVSNMSPEDSSIYLCSVEVSGRGRNTEAFFGQGTRLTVV.

In its sample, this clone was seen a few times. This sequence joins TRBV4-1 and TRBJ2-3; 7 positions agree with TRBD2. This CDR3 comprises 12 residues. V dropped 2 bases and J dropped 15; count of bases not matched to a gene: 8. Germline assignment: CDR1 MGHRA and CDR2 YSYEKL. CDR3 nucleotides: TGCGCCAGCAGCCAATTAAGGCGGGAGTTATATTTT. Protein sequence: CASSQLRRELYF.

This chain connects TRBV30 to TRBJ1-1, with D possibly matching TRBD1 (6 bases). This CDR3 comprises 14 residues. The germline V gene has CDR1 GTSNPN and CDR2 SVGIG (reference sequence). With 2 bases removed from V and 5 bases from J, the gap between germline ends came to 15 bases. The CDR3 coding sequence is TGTGCCTGGAGTCCGCGGGGGCAGGGGACTGAAGCTTTCTTT. It specifies CAWSPRGQGTEAFF.

The V and J genes are TRBV5-4 and TRBJ1-6, with D uncertain. Trimming removed 4 bases at V and 9 bases at J, with 20 bases between. The germline V gene has CDR1 SGHNT and CDR2 YYREEE (reference sequence). The CDR3 totals 16 residues. CDR3 region: CASSLGHSVDISPLHF. DNA for the CDR3: TGTGCCAGCAGCCTAGGCCATTCGGTCGATATTTCACCCCTCCACTTT.

This clone turned up a few times. The chain is built from TRBV6-6 and TRBJ1-1; tentative D call: TRBD1 (5 bases). The CDR3 is made up of 15 amino acids. Germline assignment: CDR1 MNHNY and CDR2 SVGAGI (reference sequence). With 6 bases removed from V and 0 bases from J, the gap between germline ends came to 14 bases. This CDR3 is CASSYKTDMNTEAFF. Here the CDR3 DNA reads TGTGCCAGCAGCTACAAGACAGATATGAACACTGAAGCTTTCTTT.

The rearrangement links TRBV6-5 to TRBJ1-6, with a possible D match to TRBD1 (5 bases). The V gene lost 10 bases and the J gene lost 8 bases, with 18 bases spanning the gap. Per germline, CDR1 MNHEY and CDR2 SVGAGI. The CDR3 consists of 14 residues. As DNA, the CDR3 is TGTGCCACCTATTCCCCAGGGTTGGATTCACCCCTCCACTTT. Residues: CATYSPGLDSPLHF.

The rearrangement links TRBV7-9 to TRBJ1-2; D unclear. The CDR3 length is 12 residues. CDR1 SEHNR and CDR2 FQNEAQ come from the germline V gene (reference sequence). V was pared by 2 bases and J by 8 bases, with 9 bases between. CDR3 loop: CASSLNSGGYTF. Written as DNA, the CDR3 is TGTGCCAGCAGCTTAAACTCGGGCGGCTACACCTTC.

The chain couples TRBV9 to TRBJ1-2, with TRBD1 as a possible D gene (6 bases). V was cut by 4 bases and J by 4 bases, with 14 bases left in between. The CDR3 consists of 14 residues. Germline V gene data show CDR1 as SGDLS and CDR2 as YYNGEE. The CDR3: CASSLKGDPYGYTF. In DNA, the CDR3 is TGTGCCAGCAGCCTAAAGGGGGATCCCTATGGCTACACCTTC.

The chain uses TRBV2 and TRBJ1-4; D unclear. The CDR3 length is 13 residues. Per germline, CDR1 SNHLY and CDR2 FYNNEI. V dropped 5 bases and J dropped 4 bases, with 8 bases sitting between them. In DNA form, the CDR3 reads TGTGCCAGCAGTTGGCAGAATAATGAAAAACTGTTTTTT. The encoded protein is CASSWQNNEKLFF.

This CDR3 is CASSPQGGGANVLTF. CDR3 nucleotides: TGTGCCAGCAGCCCACAGGGCGGCGGGGCCAACGTCCTGACTTTC. This chain connects TRBV11-2 to TRBJ2-6; possible D gene TRBD1, 6 bases. Trimming cost V 5 bases and J 4 bases, with 12 bases left between them. The CDR3 is 15 residues long. Germline values: CDR1 SGHAT, CDR2 FQNNGV.

As regards this clone: The sample carries other DNA sequences with the same CDR3. In DNA, the CDR3 is TGTGCCAGCAGTGAAGGGGGACAGCCCCAGCATTTT. Its protein product is CASSEGGQPQHF. V is TRBV2 and J is TRBJ1-5; D is unclear. The CDR3 is made up of 12 amino acids. Trimming cost V 1 base and J 7 bases, with 5 bases left between them. CDR1 and CDR2 (germline): SNHLY, FYNNEI.

This clone showed up just a few times. This chain joins TRBV18 and TRBJ2-7, with D uncertain. Germline V CDR1 and CDR2: KGHSH, LQKENI. V dropped 0 bases and J dropped 0 bases, with 9 bases sitting between them. The CDR3 contains 15 residues. CDR3 loop: CASSPPAYSSYEQYF. CDR3 DNA: TGTGCCAGCTCACCACCGGCATACAGCTCCTACGAGCAGTACTTC.

This chain joins TRBV18 and TRBJ1-1, with a possible D match to TRBD1 (5 bases). Trimming pared 3 bases from V and 1 base from J, leaving 9 bases between. The CDR3 contains 14 residues. The germline V gene has CDR1 KGHSH and CDR2 LQKENI. The CDR3 region has the DNA TGTGCCAGCTCACCTGTGGACACGAACACTGAAGCTTTCTTT. Protein product: CASSPVDTNTEAFF.

Here the CDR3 reads CAFALGSGGWTQYF. Here the CDR3 DNA reads TGTGCCTTCGCCCTTGGGAGCGGGGGGTGGACCCAGTACTTC. The V gene is TRBV30, the J gene TRBJ2-5, with TRBD2 matching 9 bases. In germline, CDR1 is GTSNPN, CDR2 SVGIG (reference sequence). V was clipped by 7 bases and J by 7 bases; unmatched bases: 13. This CDR3 comprises 14 residues.

V gene TRBV15 combines with J gene TRBJ1-2; D unclear. The ends were cut back, 4 bases at V and 8 bases at J, with 11 bases in the middle. Germline lookup yields CDR1 LNHNV and CDR2 YYDKDF (reference sequence). The CDR3 length is 12 residues. CDR3 sequence (DNA): TGTGCCACCAGCATAGGGAGTTCGGGCTACACCTTC. Its protein is CATSIGSSGYTF.

The sample holds a few counts of this clone. V and J are TRBV27 and TRBJ2-1; possible D gene TRBD1, 5 bases. Trimming shortened V by 3 bases and J by 6 bases, and 15 bases separated the two germline ends. CDR3 length equals 15 residues. Germline V gives CDR1 MNHEY, CDR2 SMNVEV (reference sequence). CDR3 sequence: CASSLGRGRSNEQFF. CDR3 coding DNA: TGTGCCAGCAGTTTGGGGCGCGGTCGGAGCAATGAGCAGTTCTTC.

J is TRBJ2-1 and V is TRBV7-3, with D tentatively TRBD1 (6 bases). CDR1 is SGHTA, CDR2 FQGTGA, per germline. The CDR3 covers 12 residues. Trimming removed 5 bases at V and 9 bases at J, with 11 bases between. The CDR3 coding sequence is TGTGCCAGCAGCCCAACAGGGAGTGAGCAGTTCTTC. As protein: CASSPTGSEQFF.

This clone was observed a few times. V and J are TRBV5-1 and TRBJ2-1; TRBD1 aligns across 9 bases. CDR3 length equals 16 residues. The V segment lost 3 bases and the J segment 5 bases; nucleotides outside the gene matches: 9. The V gene's germline CDR1 is SGHRS and CDR2 YFSETQ. CDR3 sequence: CASSSADWTGDNEQFF. The CDR3 DNA reads TGCGCCAGCAGCTCCGCCGACTGGACAGGGGACAATGAGCAGTTCTTC.

This clone was seen a few times. This chain uses TRBV14 with TRBJ2-7; no firm D call. Trimming took off 6 bases at V and 3 bases at J, with 3 bases between the two ends. CDR1 and CDR2 (germline): SGHDN, FVKESK. The CDR3 runs to 10 residues. The CDR3 region is CASSHYEQYF. In DNA, the CDR3 is TGTGCCAGCAGTCACTACGAGCAGTACTTC.